This passage covers 8 T cell receptor beta chains from one sample sequenced in a study of T cells in Graves' hyperthyroidism and ophthalmopathy. The source material, RNA transcripts, was used to amplify TCR beta CDR3 regions. HTBI primers were employed in a first-round RT-PCR of the TCR CDR3. Via MiXCR, TCRdb re-called the multiplex PCR reads, giving one row per CDR3 protein. The sample lists 700,000 to 950,000 distinct CDR3 sequences, just over 35% occurring once. Sequenced input: blood. The receptors were sampled from a woman in her 40s with Graves' hyperthyroidism.

This clonotype was counted many times. This chain uses TRBV5-5 with TRBJ2-7, with 14 bases that match TRBD2. V dropped 2 bases and J dropped 2; count of bases not matched to a gene: 3. This CDR3 is 16 amino acids long. Germline loops: CDR1 SGHKS, CDR2 YYEKEE (reference sequence). The CDR3 DNA follows: TGTGCCAGCAGCTTCGGACTAGCGGGGGGACCCTACGAGCAGTACTTC. It encodes CASSFGLAGGPYEQYF.

This clonotype was counted between two and nine times. The chain is built from TRBV10-3 and TRBJ1-2; D may be TRBD1 (5 bases). The CDR3 is 12 residues long. The V end was cut by 9 bases, the J end by 7 bases, with 15 bases between. Germline V lookup: CDR1 ENHRY, CDR2 SYGVKD. This CDR3 reads CAIPGPEGGYTF. In DNA, the CDR3 is TGTGCCATACCGGGACCCGAAGGTGGCTACACCTTC.

There are many counts of this clonotype. The chain recombines TRBV29-1 with TRBJ1-3, with D possibly matching TRBD1 (5 bases). This CDR3 contains 13 residues. V was pared by 6 bases and J by 2 bases, with 11 bases between. Germline assignment: CDR1 SQVTM and CDR2 ANQGSEA. CDR3 amino acids: CSVLLTAGNTIYF. The CDR3 nucleotides read TGCAGCGTGCTCCTGACAGCTGGAAACACCATATATTTT.

The table lists this clonotype with many counts. J is TRBJ2-7 and V is TRBV2; 8 positions match TRBD2. The CDR3 consists of 15 residues. The V and J ends lost 7 bases and 6 bases, in that order; junction bases with no gene match: 14. The germline V gene has CDR1 SNHLY and CDR2 FYNNEI. The CDR3 loop reads CASTNAGTRAGEQYF. The CDR3, as DNA: TGTGCCAGCACGAACGCAGGGACTAGGGCAGGCGAGCAGTACTTC.

About this clonotype: A much larger clonotype is one base distant, so this may be a read error. The chain is built from TRBV14 and TRBJ2-2; no clear D gene. Per the germline V gene, CDR1 is SGHDN and CDR2 is FVKESK. V was trimmed by 4 bases and J by 6 bases, leaving 12 bases between them. This CDR3 is built from 14 residues. DNA of the CDR3: TGTGCCAGCAGCCTAGTGCACGGTTCCGGGGAGCTGTTTTTT. Amino acid sequence: CASSLVHGSGELFF.

The table lists this clonotype with a few counts. The chain couples TRBV6-5 to TRBJ1-2; D uncertain. CDR3 length equals 13 residues. Germline-derived CDR1 and CDR2 are MNHEY and SVGAGI. V was trimmed by 6 bases and J by 5 bases, leaving 13 bases between them. In nucleotides, the CDR3 is TGTGCCAGCAGGACTGGGGAGGTGTATGGCTACACCTTC. Translation gives CASRTGEVYGYTF.

At least ten counts were recorded for this clonotype. The chain joins TRBV7-2 to TRBJ2-7; D gene unclear. Trimming took off 0 bases at V and 5 bases at J, with 2 bases between the two ends. The CDR3 covers 11 residues. The germline V gene has CDR1 SGHTA and CDR2 FQGNSA. In DNA, the CDR3 is TGTGCCAGCAGCTTAGCCCACGAGCAGTACTTC. Translated: CASSLAHEQYF. The variable domain in full, with the rest retrieved from reference TRBV7-2 and TRBJ2-7, is GAGVSQSPSNKVTEKGKDVELRCDPISGHTALYWYRQSLGQGLEFLIYFQGNSAPDKSGLPSDRFSAERTGGSVSTLTIQRTQQEDSAVYLCASSLAHEQYFGPGTRLTVT.

In its sample, this clonotype was seen a few times. V is TRBV7-2 and J is TRBJ1-5; 7 bases align to TRBD1. This CDR3 comprises 18 residues. V shed 5 bases, J shed 5 bases, and the junction held 18 bases outside the gene matches. CDR1 SGHTA and CDR2 FQGNSA come from the germline V gene. The CDR3 spells CASSQEGTVAAGYQPQHF. For the CDR3, the DNA is TGTGCCAGCAGCCAAGAAGGGACAGTAGCCGCGGGCTATCAGCCCCAGCATTTT.